One and the same sample provided the 18 T cell receptor beta chains below, sequenced in a study of blood T cell repertoires in COVID-19 (dated by TCRdb to about 2020). Preparation of the library involved the immunoSEQ multiplex PCR assay. TCRdb limited this immuneACCESS table to in-frame rearrangements with V and J called. A share of clones is missing; checked studies link under half to unresolved V genes, and the rest is unexplained. This sample has 150,000 to 200,000 clones in its table, and 80% to 90% of those were observed once. Approximately 14% of the sample is in the top ten clones. Material for sequencing was PBMCs or T cells enriched from blood (not recorded which). These receptors all come from a middle-aged man who had recovered from COVID-19.

This clone is a singleton in its sample. CDR3 loop: CASNPSDSSTYEQYF. The CDR3 DNA is TGTGCCAGCAATCCCTCGGACAGTAGTACCTACGAGCAGTACTTC. The chain is built from TRBV28 and TRBJ2-7, with D maybe TRBD1 (6 bases). V was pared by 7 bases and J by 2 bases, with 18 bases between. Germline V gives CDR1 MDHEN, CDR2 SYDVKM. The CDR3 sequence is 15 residues long.

V gene TRBV6-5 combines with J gene TRBJ1-3; D is perhaps TRBD1 (6 bases). The V gene lost 4 bases and the J gene lost 3 bases, with 13 bases spanning the gap. The germline V gene encodes CDR1 MNHEY and CDR2 SVGAGI. The CDR3 contains 15 residues. CDR3 nucleotide sequence: TGTGCCAGCAGTTCGACAGGAGCAAATGGAAACACCATATATTTT. It encodes CASSSTGANGNTIYF.

The J gene is TRBJ2-2, the V gene TRBV12-3 or TRBV12-4, with D maybe TRBD2 (5 bases). This CDR3 comprises 11 residues. Trimming left V 8 bases short and J 8 bases short, with 9 bases between. The CDR3 DNA is TGTGCCAGCCAGACGGGGGGGGAGCTGTTTTTT. Amino acids: CASQTGGELFF.

This chain uses TRBV10-3 with TRBJ1-2; 9 bases match TRBD1. The J segment lost 7 bases and the V segment lost 10 bases, leaving 4 bases of the junction unmatched. Germline V lookup: CDR1 ENHRY, CDR2 SYGVKD. The CDR3 has 11 amino acids. CDR3 region: CATGTGIGYTF. The CDR3 nucleotides read TGTGCCACAGGGACAGGGATTGGCTACACCTTC.

V usage is TRBV5-6 and J usage is TRBJ2-7; a weak D match, TRBD1 (5 bases). This CDR3 is 14 amino acids long. The V gene's germline CDR1 is SGHDT and CDR2 YYEEEE. Trimming took off 4 bases at V and 6 bases at J, with 17 bases between the two ends. In DNA, the CDR3 is TGTGCCAGCAGCCTGCGTGAAGGGGCGGCCGAGCAGTACTTC. This sequence encodes CASSLREGAAEQYF.

The V gene is TRBV11-2, the J gene TRBJ2-2, with D possibly being TRBD1 (6 bases). The V gene lost 0 bases and the J gene lost 3 bases, with 11 bases spanning the gap. CDR1 is SGHAT and CDR2 is FQNNGV in the germline V gene. This CDR3 has 16 amino acids. The CDR3 loop reads CASSLDRTGYTGELFF. The CDR3 nucleotides read TGTGCCAGCAGCTTAGATCGTACAGGGTACACCGGGGAGCTGTTTTTT.

This clone appeared once. The chain couples TRBV6-5 to TRBJ1-1; TRBD1 agrees at 10 bases. In germline, CDR1 is MNHEY, CDR2 SVGAGI. There are 14 residues in the CDR3. The J segment lost 6 bases and the V segment lost 2 bases, leaving 3 bases of the junction unmatched. Here the CDR3 reads CASSYTGTGAEAFF. The DNA for the CDR3 is TGTGCCAGCAGTTACACTGGGACAGGGGCTGAAGCTTTCTTT.

This clone was found a few times. Written as DNA, the CDR3 is TGTGCCAGCAGTCGTCCCGGACAGGGGGCCCACGAGCAGTACTTC. Amino acids: CASSRPGQGAHEQYF. This chain uses TRBV25-1 with TRBJ2-7, with TRBD1 matching 11 bases. V was pared by 5 bases and J by 5 bases, with 8 bases of the junction left unmatched. Germline loops: CDR1 MGHDK, CDR2 SYGVNS. The CDR3 loop spans 15 amino acids.

This clone turned up a few times. The chain joins TRBV30 to TRBJ1-1; D is possibly TRBD1 (6 bases). The length of the CDR3 is 13 residues. V lost 3 bases and J 0 bases, leaving 8 bases between the germline ends. Germline CDR1 GTSNPN, CDR2 SVGIG (reference sequence). CDR3 sequence (DNA): TGTGCCTGGAGCGCAGGGGTGAACACTGAAGCTTTCTTT. Translated, it gives CAWSAGVNTEAFF.

This clone was seen a single time. The chain has TRBV5-1 and TRBJ2-2; TRBD1 matches 9 bases. Germline-derived CDR1 and CDR2 are SGHRS and YFSETQ. This CDR3 comprises 17 residues. V lost 5 bases to trimming and J lost 6 bases; unmatched junction nucleotides: 14. The CDR3 nucleotides are TGCGCCAGCAGAGGGGCGTCGGGGACAGGGATCGCCGGGGAGCTGTTTTTT. Encoded protein: CASRGASGTGIAGELFF.

A few counts support this clone. The chain combines TRBV5-1 with TRBJ2-2; the match to TRBD1 covers 7 bases. This CDR3 is 14 amino acids long. Trimming cost V 0 bases and J 6 bases; bases outside gene matches: 2. CDR1 is SGHRS, CDR2 YFSETQ, per germline. The CDR3 nucleotides read TGCGCCAGCAGCTTGGGACAGGGAGCCGGGGAGCTGTTTTTT. It is translated as CASSLGQGAGELFF.

The rearrangement uses TRBV2 and TRBJ1-1, with D maybe TRBD1 (6 bases). V lost 10 bases to trimming and J lost 4 bases, with 16 bases between them. The germline CDR1 and CDR2 sequences are SNHLY and FYNNEI. This CDR3 region has 13 residues. CDR3 DNA sequence: TGTGCCACAGGGGCACAGAGCGGCACTGAAGCTTTCTTT. It is translated as CATGAQSGTEAFF.

The chain has TRBV28 and TRBJ2-3; D may be TRBD2 (6 bases). Germline CDR1 is MDHEN and CDR2 is SYDVKM. The V and J ends lost 6 bases and 5 bases respectively, with 9 bases between them. The CDR3 extends over 12 amino acids. DNA for the CDR3: TGTGCCAGCAGGCCAGCGGGAGATACGCAGTATTTT. Translation gives CASRPAGDTQYF.

The CDR3 sequence is CASRIGQVYGYTF. The DNA for the CDR3 is TGTGCCAGCAGGATAGGACAGGTCTATGGCTACACCTTC. The rearrangement joins TRBV28 to TRBJ1-2; TRBD1 aligns across 7 bases. Germline V gene data show CDR1 as MDHEN and CDR2 as SYDVKM. With V trimmed by 6 bases and J by 4 bases, 5 bases remained unmatched. CDR3 size: 13 residues.

The chain couples TRBV7-9 to TRBJ1-4, with TRBD1 as a possible D gene (6 bases). The ends were cut back, 0 bases at V and 5 bases at J, with 7 bases in the middle. This CDR3 contains 14 residues. Germline V gene lookup returns CDR1 SEHNR and CDR2 FQNEAQ (reference sequence). CDR3 region: CASSLAQGNEKLFF. In nucleotides, the CDR3 is TGTGCCAGCAGCTTAGCACAGGGAAATGAAAAACTGTTTTTT. Drawing the rest from reference TRBV7-9 and TRBJ1-4, the complete variable domain is DTGVSQNPRHKITKRGQNVTFRCDPISEHNRLYWYRQTLGQGPEFLTYFQNEAQLEKSRLLSDRFSAERPKGSFSTLEIQRTEQGDSAMYLCASSLAQGNEKLFFGSGTQLSVL.

The chain links TRBV19 to TRBJ2-1; the D is unclear. The V gene's germline CDR1 is LNHDA and CDR2 SQIVND (reference sequence). This CDR3 contains 12 residues. Trimming removed 2 bases at V and 6 bases at J, with 5 bases between. The chain's CDR3 is CASSILPNEQFF. The DNA for the CDR3 is TGTGCCAGTAGTATACTCCCCAATGAGCAGTTCTTC.

This sequence joins TRBV3-1 (or the pseudogene TRBV3-2) and TRBJ2-6; the D gene is possibly TRBD2 (6 bases). Trimming left V 3 bases short and J 4 bases short, with 25 bases between. From germline, CDR1 is LGHDT and CDR2 YNNKEL (reference sequence). CDR3 length: 20 residues. The CDR3 is CASSQDYSKGRGGGANVLTF. Here the CDR3 DNA reads TGTGCCAGCAGCCAGGACTATTCTAAGGGCCGTGGAGGCGGGGCCAACGTCCTGACTTTC.

The chain joins TRBV5-1 to TRBJ1-5, with 7 bases matching TRBD1. There are 17 residues in the CDR3. Germline loops: CDR1 SGHRS, CDR2 YFSETQ. V was clipped by 0 bases and J by 1 base; unmatched bases: 7. The CDR3 DNA is TGCGCCAGCAGCTTGGGGCCGGTACAGGGGAGCAATCAGCCCCAGCATTTT. This translates into CASSLGPVQGSNQPQHF.